The next 10 T cell receptor beta chains were all read from a single sample in a study of CD8+ T cells in alopecia areata (dated by TCRdb to the late 2010s). This specimen's time point label, per the study, means: around 28 days on oral tofacitinib. The sample's treatment or condition label, decoded: oral pan-JAK inhibitor, 5-10 mg twice daily. The protocol used for the library was the immunoSEQ multiplex PCR assay. For TCR sequencing, RNA was extracted from every sample and reverse transcribed into cDNA to serve as template. TCRdb obtained this table from immuneACCESS and retained in-frame rearrangements with V and J assigned. These tables miss some clones; where compared with another copy, unresolved V genes account for less than half of the shortfall, and the remainder is unexplained. The sample profile shows roughly 140,000 clones; roughly four fifths of them were found once. The ten largest clones represent 25% of the sample.

The source was CD8+ T cells sorted from blood, collected at week 4, from a patient treated with tofacitinib. The source of these receptors is a human donor with alopecia areata.

This chain links TRBV7-9 with TRBJ1-2; TRBD1 matches at 11 bases. Germline CDR1 SEHNR, CDR2 FQNEAQ (reference sequence). J lost 3 bases, V lost 6 bases, and 3 bases had no gene match. CDR3 length: 14 amino acids. The CDR3 spells CASRRTGGDYGYTF. The CDR3 DNA sequence: TGTGCCAGCAGACGGACAGGGGGCGACTATGGCTACACCTTC.

V gene TRBV15 combines with J gene TRBJ2-5; the D is unclear. The V and J ends lost 1 base and 2 bases respectively, with 8 bases between them. This CDR3 has 14 amino acids. Germline CDR1 reads LNHNV; CDR2 reads YYDKDF (reference sequence). CDR3 loop: CATSRVHSQETQYF. CDR3 sequence (DNA): TGTGCCACCAGCAGAGTTCACTCGCAAGAGACCCAGTACTTC.

DNA of the CDR3: TGTGCCAGCAGTGCTTGGCCTAGCGGGGAGAGCTCCTACAATGAGCAGTTCTTC. Translated: CASSAWPSGESSYNEQFF. The V and J genes are TRBV2 and TRBJ2-1; TRBD2 agrees at 9 bases. In germline, CDR1 is SNHLY, CDR2 FYNNEI. The CDR3 contains 18 residues. After removal of 4 bases from V and 0 bases from J, the junction contained 10 bases not matched to a gene.

This clone was counted a few times. The CDR3 loop is CASQGTSGTYNEQFF. CDR3 nucleotides: TGTGCCAGTCAGGGGACTAGCGGAACCTACAATGAGCAGTTCTTC. The chain is built from TRBV19 and TRBJ2-1; TRBD2 matches at 11 bases. The germline gives CDR1 LNHDA, CDR2 SQIVND (reference sequence). The CDR3 has 15 amino acids. V dropped 8 bases and J dropped 2; count of bases not matched to a gene: 5.

The chain links TRBV23-1 to TRBJ2-7; D unclear. TRBV23-1 is assigned to the ORF class and has an uncertain function. Trimming removed 0 bases from V and 5 bases from J, with 8 bases in between. CDR3 length equals 13 residues. CDR3 region: CASSQSFRNEQYF. In nucleotides, the CDR3 is TGCGCCAGCAGTCAATCGTTCAGAAACGAGCAGTACTTC.

The chain combines TRBV4-1 with TRBJ2-3; the D is unclear. CDR3 length equals 13 residues. Germline assignment: CDR1 MGHRA and CDR2 YSYEKL. Trimming removed 4 bases from V and 12 bases from J, with 17 bases in between. CDR3 nucleotide sequence: TGCGCCAGCAGCCGAGTTGACGGCTCTCTCCAGTATTTT. It is translated as CASSRVDGSLQYF.

The V and J genes are TRBV5-1 and TRBJ2-5; 11 bases fit TRBD1. Germline lookup yields CDR1 SGHRS and CDR2 YFSETQ. Trimming at V came to 4 bases and at J to 5 bases, leaving 10 bases not matched to a gene. CDR3 length equals 16 residues. The CDR3: CASSSNSDRGLETQYF. CDR3 nucleotides: TGCGCCAGCAGCAGTAATTCGGACAGGGGGCTGGAGACCCAGTACTTC.

The chain carries TRBV6-5 and TRBJ1-2; 7 bases align to TRBD1. The germline V gene has CDR1 MNHEY and CDR2 SVGAGI. The CDR3 is 15 residues long. With V trimmed by 6 bases and J by 6 bases, 13 bases remained unmatched. The CDR3 DNA sequence: TGTGCCAGCAGATTGGGACAGTTGAGTGGGGATGGCTACACCTTC. It is translated as CASRLGQLSGDGYTF.

This chain uses TRBV4-1 with TRBJ2-5; TRBD2 agrees at 10 bases. With V trimmed by 3 bases and J by 5 bases, 12 bases remained unmatched. Germline loops: CDR1 MGHRA, CDR2 YSYEKL. CDR3 length: 17 residues. The CDR3 DNA follows: TGCGCCAGCAGCCAGGGACCTAGCGGGGGAACCGGGGAGACCCAGTACTTC. This encodes CASSQGPSGGTGETQYF.

The chain uses TRBV27 and TRBJ2-5; 9 bases align to TRBD1. From germline, CDR1 is MNHEY and CDR2 SMNVEV (reference sequence). CDR3 length: 13 residues. V was clipped by 5 bases and J by 5 bases; unmatched bases: 3. This CDR3 reads CASSQQGAETQYF. CDR3 DNA sequence: TGTGCCAGCAGTCAACAGGGGGCTGAGACCCAGTACTTC.